The text below deals with one T cell receptor (beta chain). The time point here: after dendritic cell vaccination, including at tumor progression/relapse. Only in-frame clones appear in the TCRdb table, and some are missing; sequencing was by immunoSEQ multiplex PCR. The sample consists of about 65,000 clones, more than 75% of them appearing once. This sample was included in a study of glioma-infiltrating T cells after dendritic cell vaccination. The starting material was blood, obtained after dendritic cell vaccination. The receptor was isolated from a human donor with glioblastoma.

The CDR3 DNA reads TGTGCCAGCAGCCCTGACAGACGAGATCAGCCCCAGCATTTT. Translated, it gives CASSPDRRDQPQHF. The J gene is TRBJ1-5, the V gene TRBV2; tentatively, D is TRBD1 (5 bases). From germline, CDR1 is SNHLY and CDR2 FYNNEI. Trimming pared 6 bases from V and 5 bases from J, leaving 14 bases between. This CDR3 is built from 14 residues.